This TCR beta chain stems from a study of T-cell memory formation after mild COVID-19. TCRdb independently ran MiXCR on the 5' RACE reads; one entry per CDR3 protein. The table lists under 400,000 distinct CDR3 sequences, around 28% of them singletons. The germline V gene encodes CDR1 DFQATT and CDR2 SNEGSKA (reference sequence). There are 13 residues in the CDR3. Losses at the gene ends were 5 bases for V and 10 bases for J; bases not matched to a gene: 7. The receptor was derived from an adult woman who had mild COVID-19 (a few samples of this study predate the infection). Cell type and time point are not known. The chain is built from TRBV20-1 and TRBJ1-6; 8 positions match TRBD1. What was sequenced was PBMCs or a T cell subset sorted from them (not recorded which). In DNA, the CDR3 is TGCAGTGCTGCGACAGGGGCGGGATCACCCCTCCACTTT. Translated: CSAATGAGSPLHF.